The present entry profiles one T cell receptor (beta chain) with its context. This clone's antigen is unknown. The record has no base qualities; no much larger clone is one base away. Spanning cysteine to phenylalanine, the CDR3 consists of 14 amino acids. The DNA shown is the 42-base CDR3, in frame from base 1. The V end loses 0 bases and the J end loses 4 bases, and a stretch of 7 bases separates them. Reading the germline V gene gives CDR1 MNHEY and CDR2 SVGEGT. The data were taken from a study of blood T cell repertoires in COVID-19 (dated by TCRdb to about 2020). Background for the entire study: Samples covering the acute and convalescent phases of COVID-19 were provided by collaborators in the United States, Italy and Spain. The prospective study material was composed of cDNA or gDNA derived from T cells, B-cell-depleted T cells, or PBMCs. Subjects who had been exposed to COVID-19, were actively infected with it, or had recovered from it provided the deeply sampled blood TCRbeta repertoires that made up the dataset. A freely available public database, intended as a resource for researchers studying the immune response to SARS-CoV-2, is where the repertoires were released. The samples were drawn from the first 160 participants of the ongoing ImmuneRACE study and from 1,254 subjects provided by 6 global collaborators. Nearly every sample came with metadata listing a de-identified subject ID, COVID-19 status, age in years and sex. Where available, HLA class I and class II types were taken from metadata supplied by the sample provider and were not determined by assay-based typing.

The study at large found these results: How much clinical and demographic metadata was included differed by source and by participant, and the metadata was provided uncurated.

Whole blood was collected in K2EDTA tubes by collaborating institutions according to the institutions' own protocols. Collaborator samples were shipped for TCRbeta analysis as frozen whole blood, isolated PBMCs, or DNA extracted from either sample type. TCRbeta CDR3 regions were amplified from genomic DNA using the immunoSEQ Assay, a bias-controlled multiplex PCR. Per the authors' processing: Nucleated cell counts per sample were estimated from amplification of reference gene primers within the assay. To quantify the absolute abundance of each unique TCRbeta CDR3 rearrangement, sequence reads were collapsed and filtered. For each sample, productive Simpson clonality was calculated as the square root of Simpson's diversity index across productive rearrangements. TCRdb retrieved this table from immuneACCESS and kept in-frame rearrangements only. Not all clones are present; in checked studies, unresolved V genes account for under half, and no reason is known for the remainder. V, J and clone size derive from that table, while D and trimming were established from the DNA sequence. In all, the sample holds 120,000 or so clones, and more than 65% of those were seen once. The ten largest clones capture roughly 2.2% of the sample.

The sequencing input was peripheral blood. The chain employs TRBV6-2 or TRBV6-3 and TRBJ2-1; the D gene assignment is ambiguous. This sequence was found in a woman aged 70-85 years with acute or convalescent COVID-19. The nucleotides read TGTGCCAGCAGTTACTCGTTACAGTACAATGAGCAGTTCTTC. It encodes CASSYSLQYNEQFF.